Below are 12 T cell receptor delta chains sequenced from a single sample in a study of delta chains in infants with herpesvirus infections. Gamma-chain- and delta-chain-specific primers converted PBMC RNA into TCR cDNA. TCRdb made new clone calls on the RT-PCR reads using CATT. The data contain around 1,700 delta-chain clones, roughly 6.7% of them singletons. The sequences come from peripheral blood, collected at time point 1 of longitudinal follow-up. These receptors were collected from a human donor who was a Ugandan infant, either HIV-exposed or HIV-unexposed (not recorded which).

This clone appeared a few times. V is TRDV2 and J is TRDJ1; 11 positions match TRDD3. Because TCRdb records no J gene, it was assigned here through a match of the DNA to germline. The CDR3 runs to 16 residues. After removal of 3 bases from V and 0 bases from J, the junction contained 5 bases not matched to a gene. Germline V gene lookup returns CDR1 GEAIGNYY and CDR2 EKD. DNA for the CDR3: TGTGCCTGTGACTGGGGGATACGAGAGTACACCGATAAACTCATCTTT. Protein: CACDWGIREYTDKLIF.

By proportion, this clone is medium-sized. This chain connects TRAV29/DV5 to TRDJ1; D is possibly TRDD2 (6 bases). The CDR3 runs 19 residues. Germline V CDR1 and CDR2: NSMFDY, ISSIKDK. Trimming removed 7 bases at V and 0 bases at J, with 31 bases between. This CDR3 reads CATPGLPQVRATNTDKLIF. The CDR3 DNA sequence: TGTGCAACCCCGGGCCTTCCCCAAGTAAGGGCCACCAACACCGATAAACTCATCTTT.

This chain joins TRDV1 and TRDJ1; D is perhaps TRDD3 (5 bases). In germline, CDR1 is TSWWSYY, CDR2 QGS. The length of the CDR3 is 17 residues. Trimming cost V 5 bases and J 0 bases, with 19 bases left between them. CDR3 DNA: TGTGCTCTTGGGTTTACTAGGGGAGCCTTATACACCGATAAACTCATCTTT. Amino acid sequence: CALGFTRGALYTDKLIF.

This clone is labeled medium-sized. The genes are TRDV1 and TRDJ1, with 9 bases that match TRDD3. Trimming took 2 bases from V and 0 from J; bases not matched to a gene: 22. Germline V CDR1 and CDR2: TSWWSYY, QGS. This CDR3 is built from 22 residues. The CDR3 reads CALGEGPILLGEKGGYTDKLIF. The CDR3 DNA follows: TGTGCTCTTGGGGAAGGTCCTATCTTACTGGGGGAAAAAGGGGGGTACACCGATAAACTCATCTTT.

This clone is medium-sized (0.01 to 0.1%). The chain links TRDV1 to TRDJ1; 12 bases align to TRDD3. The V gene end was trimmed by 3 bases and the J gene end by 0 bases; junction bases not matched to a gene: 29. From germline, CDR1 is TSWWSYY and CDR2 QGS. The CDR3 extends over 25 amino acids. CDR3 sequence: CALGDFTSYRFRTGGYLIYTDKLIF. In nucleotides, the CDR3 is TGTGCTCTTGGGGACTTTACTTCCTACAGGTTTCGTACTGGGGGATACCTCATATACACCGATAAACTCATCTTT.

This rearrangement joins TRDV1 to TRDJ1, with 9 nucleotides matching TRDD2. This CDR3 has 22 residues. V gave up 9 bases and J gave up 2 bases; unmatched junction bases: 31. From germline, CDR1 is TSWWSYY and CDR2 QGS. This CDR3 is CALTPSYGDAGASSGGTDKLIF. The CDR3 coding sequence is TGTGCTCTGACACCTTCCTACGGGGACGCTGGGGCCTCGTCGGGGGGTACCGATAAACTCATCTTT.

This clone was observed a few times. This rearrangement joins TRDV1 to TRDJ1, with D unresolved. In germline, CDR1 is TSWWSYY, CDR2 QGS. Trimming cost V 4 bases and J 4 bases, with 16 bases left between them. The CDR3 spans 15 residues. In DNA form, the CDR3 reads TGTGCTCTTGGGGTACTCTCTTTCCCCGGCGATAAACTCATCTTT. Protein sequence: CALGVLSFPGDKLIF.

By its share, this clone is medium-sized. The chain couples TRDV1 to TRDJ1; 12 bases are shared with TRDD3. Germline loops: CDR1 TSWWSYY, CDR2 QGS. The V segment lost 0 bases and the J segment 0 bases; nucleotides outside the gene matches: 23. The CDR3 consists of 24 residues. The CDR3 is CALGELDVLGDTTNIRLYTDKLIF. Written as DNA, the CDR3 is TGTGCTCTTGGGGAACTAGACGTACTGGGGGATACAACCAATATACGGCTATACACCGATAAACTCATCTTT.

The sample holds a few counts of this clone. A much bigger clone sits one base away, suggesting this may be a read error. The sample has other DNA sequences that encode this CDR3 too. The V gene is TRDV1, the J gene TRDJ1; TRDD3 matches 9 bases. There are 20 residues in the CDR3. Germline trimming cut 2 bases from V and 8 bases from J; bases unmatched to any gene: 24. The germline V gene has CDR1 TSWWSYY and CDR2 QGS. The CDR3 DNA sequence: TGTGCTCTTGGGGAATTTGGGACCTTTTCTGTACTGGGGGACAGTACCAAACTCATCTTT. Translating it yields CALGEFGTFSVLGDSTKLIF.

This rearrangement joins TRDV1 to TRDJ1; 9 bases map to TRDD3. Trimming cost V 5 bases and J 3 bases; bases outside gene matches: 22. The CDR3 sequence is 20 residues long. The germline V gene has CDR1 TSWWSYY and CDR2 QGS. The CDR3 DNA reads TGTGCTCTTGGGACTTGTCCCCACTGGGGGACGCAAAGCGGGGCCGATAAACTCATCTTT. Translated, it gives CALGTCPHWGTQSGADKLIF.

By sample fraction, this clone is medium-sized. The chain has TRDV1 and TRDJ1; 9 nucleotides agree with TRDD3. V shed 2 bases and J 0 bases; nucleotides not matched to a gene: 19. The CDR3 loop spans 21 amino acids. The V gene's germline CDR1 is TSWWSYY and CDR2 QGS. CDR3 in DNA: TGTGCTCTTGGGGAAGCCCCCAGAGCTGGGGGATCCCTCTCGTACACCGATAAACTCATCTTT. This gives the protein CALGEAPRAGGSLSYTDKLIF.

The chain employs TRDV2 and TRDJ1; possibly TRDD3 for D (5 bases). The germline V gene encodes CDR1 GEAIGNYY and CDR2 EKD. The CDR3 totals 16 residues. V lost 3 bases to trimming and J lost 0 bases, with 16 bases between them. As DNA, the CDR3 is TGTGCCTGTGACTGGGGTATACGAGAGTACACCGATAAACTCATCTTT. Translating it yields CACDWGIREYTDKLIF.